These 15 T cell receptor beta chains share one sample of origin, sequenced in a study of blood T cell repertoires in COVID-19. Sequenced by immunoSEQ multiplex PCR; TCRdb stores in-frame clones only, minus some. The profile shows over 300,000 clones, 70% to 90% of them singletons. Sequenced sample: PBMCs or T cells enriched from blood (not recorded which). The receptor set was obtained from a woman in her thirties with acute COVID-19.

The V call is TRBV2, the J call TRBJ1-5; TRBD1 might be the D (6 bases). The CDR3 runs to 13 residues. With 6 bases removed from V and 2 bases from J, the gap between germline ends came to 8 bases. Germline assignment: CDR1 SNHLY and CDR2 FYNNEI. DNA of the CDR3: TGTGCCAGCAGGCGGACAGGCAATCAGCCCCAGCATTTT. Its protein is CASRRTGNQPQHF. Together with reference TRBV2 and TRBJ1-5, the CDR3 gives the full variable domain: EPEVTQTPSHQVTQMGQEVILRCVPISNHLYFYWYRQILGQKVEFLVSFYNNEISEKSEIFDDQFSVERPDGSNFTLKIRSTKLEDSAMYFCASRRTGNQPQHFGDGTRLSIL.

The chain carries TRBV7-2 and TRBJ2-1; D is undetermined. The germline V and J ends were trimmed by 2 bases and 0 bases, with 8 bases remaining between them. This CDR3 is 15 amino acids long. Germline V gives CDR1 SGHTA, CDR2 FQGNSA. CDR3 sequence: CASSLYLSSYNEQFF. The DNA for the CDR3 is TGTGCCAGCAGCTTATACTTAAGCTCCTACAATGAGCAGTTCTTC. Full variable domain (outside the CDR3, taken from reference TRBV7-2 and TRBJ2-1): GAGVSQSPSNKVTEKGKDVELRCDPISGHTALYWYRQSLGQGLEFLIYFQGNSAPDKSGLPSDRFSAERTGGSVSTLTIQRTQQEDSAVYLCASSLYLSSYNEQFFGPGTRLTVL.

This clone was counted a single time. The rearrangement joins TRBV12-5 to TRBJ1-5; the D gene is possibly TRBD1 (5 bases). The CDR3 has 18 residues. Germline assignment: CDR1 LGHNT and CDR2 FRNRAP. Trimming pared 2 bases from V and 3 bases from J, leaving 20 bases between. CDR3 DNA: TGTGCTAGTGGTTTGACCCTCGACGGGCGGGGGATCAATCAGCCCCAGCATTTT. Translation: CASGLTLDGRGINQPQHF.

V is TRBV18 and J is TRBJ1-6, with a weak D call TRBD1 (6 bases). The CDR3 spans 16 residues. CDR1 is KGHSH, CDR2 LQKENI, per germline. The V end was cut by 1 base, the J end by 3 bases, with 10 bases between. This CDR3 reads CASSPRDRSYNSPLHF. Written as DNA, the CDR3 is TGTGCCAGCTCACCACGTGACAGGAGCTATAATTCACCCCTCCACTTT.

J is TRBJ2-7 and V is TRBV15, with no clear D. Trimming cost V 0 bases and J 7 bases, with 13 bases left between them. Per germline, CDR1 LNHNV and CDR2 YYDKDF (reference sequence). This CDR3 has 14 residues. In DNA, the CDR3 is TGTGCCACCAGCAGAGACTCCCTAACCCTTGAGCAGTACTTC. Protein product: CATSRDSLTLEQYF. The variable domain in full, completed from reference TRBV15 and TRBJ2-7, reads DAMVIQNPRYQVTQFGKPVTLSCSQTLNHNVMYWYQQKSSQAPKLLFHYYDKDFNNEADTPDNFQSRRPNTSFCFLDIRSPGLGDTAMYLCATSRDSLTLEQYFGPGTRLTVT.

The V and J genes are TRBV7-2 and TRBJ2-1; 8 positions agree with TRBD1. Per the germline V gene, CDR1 is SGHTA and CDR2 is FQGNSA. CDR3 length: 16 amino acids. The ends lost 1 base at V and 2 bases at J; junction bases unmatched: 4. The CDR3 region is CASSLDSGGTYNEQFF. CDR3 nucleotides: TGTGCCAGCAGCTTAGATTCAGGGGGCACCTACAATGAGCAGTTCTTC.

V and J are TRBV6-1 and TRBJ1-3; D possibly corresponds to TRBD1 (5 bases). CDR1 and CDR2 (germline): MNHNS, SASEGT. There are 16 residues in the CDR3. Trimming took 1 base from V and 1 from J, leaving 11 bases between them. CDR3 region: CASSEGGGLSGNTIYF. CDR3 DNA sequence: TGTGCCAGCAGTGAAGGGGGGGGATTATCTGGAAACACCATATATTTT.

A single count supports this clone. The CDR3 here is CATRHGTGNTGELFF. The CDR3 region has the DNA TGTGCCACCAGACACGGGACAGGGAACACCGGGGAGCTGTTTTTT. The chain joins TRBV15 to TRBJ2-2; 8 bases fit TRBD1. The CDR3 totals 15 residues. CDR1 LNHNV and CDR2 YYDKDF come from the germline V gene (reference sequence). V trimming: 6 bases; J trimming: 1 base; junction bases outside the gene matches: 4.

This sequence joins TRBV3-1 (or the pseudogene TRBV3-2) and TRBJ1-1; D may be TRBD1 (6 bases). Trimming stripped 1 base from V and 10 bases from J, with 16 bases between. CDR3 length: 14 amino acids. In germline, CDR1 is LGHDT, CDR2 YNNKEL (reference sequence). The CDR3 loop is CASSQAAQGRGAFF. As DNA, the CDR3 is TGTGCCAGCAGCCAAGCCGCTCAGGGGAGGGGAGCTTTCTTT.

The chain recombines TRBV6-5 with TRBJ1-2; TRBD1 agrees at 11 bases. Germline CDR1 MNHEY, CDR2 SVGAGI. J lost 4 bases, V lost 4 bases, and 2 bases had no gene match. The CDR3 is 14 amino acids. The CDR3 is CASSWTGGVYGYTF. The CDR3 region has the DNA TGTGCCAGCAGTTGGACAGGGGGCGTCTATGGCTACACCTTC.

The chain is built from TRBV2 and TRBJ2-5; the D gene is possibly TRBD1 (5 bases). CDR1 and CDR2 from the germline V gene are SNHLY and FYNNEI. This CDR3 comprises 15 residues. The V gene lost 6 bases and the J gene lost 7 bases, with 21 bases spanning the gap. CDR3 DNA: TGTGCCAGCAGGCACAGCCCGCCCGACACAGGGACCCAGTACTTC. The encoded protein is CASRHSPPDTGTQYF.

This clone has a single count. The rearrangement joins TRBV10-3 to TRBJ2-4; 8 nucleotides match TRBD1. CDR3 length: 16 amino acids. Germline V CDR1 and CDR2: ENHRY, SYGVKD. V was clipped by 6 bases and J by 3 bases; unmatched bases: 10. The CDR3 DNA reads as TGTGCCATCAGCCCCCGGGACAGGTCTAGCAAAAACATTCAGTACTTC. Translated: CAISPRDRSSKNIQYF.

This chain connects TRBV13 to TRBJ2-7; TRBD2 agrees at 7 bases. CDR1 is PRHDT and CDR2 is FYEKMQ in the germline V gene (reference sequence). Losses at the gene ends were 6 bases for V and 4 bases for J; bases not matched to a gene: 12. CDR3 length equals 15 residues. Here the CDR3 reads CASSSRVRGMYEQYF. The CDR3 nucleotides read TGTGCCAGCAGTTCCCGTGTGCGGGGGATGTACGAGCAGTACTTC.

The chain carries TRBV28 and TRBJ1-6; no clear D. CDR3 size: 14 residues. V was clipped by 6 bases and J by 8 bases, with 14 bases between them. The germline V gene encodes CDR1 MDHEN and CDR2 SYDVKM. The CDR3 spells CASRIGASDSPLHF. DNA of the CDR3: TGTGCCAGCAGAATAGGAGCCTCGGATTCACCCCTCCACTTT.

The rearrangement uses TRBV2 and TRBJ2-7; 7 nucleotides match TRBD1. The V gene's germline CDR1 is SNHLY and CDR2 FYNNEI. The V and J ends lost 6 bases and 0 bases, in that order; junction bases with no gene match: 2. This CDR3 spans 13 amino acids. The CDR3: CASSGDSSYEQYF. The CDR3 region has the DNA TGTGCCAGCAGCGGGGACAGCTCCTACGAGCAGTACTTC.